This T cell receptor beta chain appears in the sequencing data of a study of human T cells and chemical hapten exposure. Time point described: pre-sensitization, week 0. Stated treatment: therapeutic diphenylcyclopropenone sensitization with weekly scalp DPC. Researchers sampled blood before each patch test went on. Participating donors were patients with alopecia, aged 18 to 70 years, considered appropriate candidates for DPC. TCRdb reprocessed the RACE reads with MiXCR, giving one entry per CDR3 protein. Here the sample spans around 260,000 distinct CDR3 sequences, about 9.4% being singletons. Looked up from germline, CDR1 is MNHNY and CDR2 is SVGAGI (reference sequence). The CDR3 loop spans 15 amino acids. Trimming cost V 2 bases and J 4 bases, with 15 bases left between them. The sample holds a few counts of this clonotype.

The J gene is TRBJ2-7, the V gene TRBV6-6, with a possible D match to TRBD2 (5 bases). The TCR was taken from a woman aged 35 to 49 with alopecia areata. Some clones in this sample may be carry-over from other donors' samples. This specimen was whole blood, taken in connection with sensitization to the hapten diphenylcyclopropenone (DPC). The CDR3: CASSYGSAFGYEQYF. CDR3 in DNA: TGTGCCAGCAGTTACGGGAGCGCCTTTGGGTACGAGCAGTACTTC.